The present TCR beta chain was sequenced within a study of PD-L1 blockade in urothelial cancer. Produced via immunoSEQ multiplex PCR; TCRdb's table is partial and in-frame only. The sample has 50,000 to 70,000 clones; approximately 80% are singletons. Turning to this clone: Its specificity is unknown.

The study's findings and limits: Enhanced expansion of tumor-associated blood clones at 3 weeks characterized durable-benefit patients.

Indicated time point: pretreatment peripheral blood. The receptor's source is a man between 65 and 85 years old with urothelial cancer. Sequencing used PBMCs, obtained around atezolizumab (anti-PD-L1) treatment.

The CDR3 spells CASSADYSYNEQFF. CDR3 DNA sequence: TGTGCCAGCAGCGCGGACTACTCCTACAATGAGCAGTTCTTC. The chain combines TRBV2 with TRBJ2-1; perhaps TRBD2 as D (6 bases). The CDR3 runs 14 residues. Germline values: CDR1 SNHLY, CDR2 FYNNEI. Trimming shortened V by 6 bases and J by 0 bases, and 9 bases separated the two germline ends. The variable domain in full, completed from reference TRBV2 and TRBJ2-1, reads EPEVTQTPSHQVTQMGQEVILRCVPISNHLYFYWYRQILGQKVEFLVSFYNNEISEKSEIFDDQFSVERPDGSNFTLKIRSTKLEDSAMYFCASSADYSYNEQFFGPGTRLTVL.